Below are 2 T cell receptor beta chains sequenced from a single sample in a study of T cell responses to AZD1222 COVID-19 vaccine. Profiled with immunoSEQ multiplex PCR; TCRdb holds only in-frame clones, not every one. The table shows 200,000 or so clones, with about 87% occurring only once. The starting material was peripheral blood, obtained on day 0 of MenACWY control vaccination. The receptors originated from an adult in good health.

The chain joins TRBV4-3 to TRBJ1-3, with D unclear. V dropped 0 bases and J dropped 4 bases, with 13 bases sitting between them. In germline, CDR1 is LGHNA, CDR2 YSLEER. The CDR3 is 16 residues long. CDR3 nucleotides: TGCGCCAGCAGCCAAGATCTTATGGTCTCCGGAAACACCATATATTTT. As protein: CASSQDLMVSGNTIYF.

V is TRBV9 and J is TRBJ2-5; 12 positions match TRBD1. Germline V gene data show CDR1 as SGDLS and CDR2 as YYNGEE. The trim removed 0 bases at V and 3 bases at J, leaving 6 bases unmatched. This CDR3 has 17 amino acids. The CDR3, as DNA: TGTGCCAGCAGCGTAGGAGTAGGGACAGGGGGCGAAGAGACCCAGTACTTC. Translation gives CASSVGVGTGGEETQYF.